This is a list of T cell receptor beta chains from one sample in a study of blood T cell repertoires in COVID-19. The method was immunoSEQ multiplex PCR; TCRdb's version includes in-frame clones alone and lacks a portion of them. The sample records 61,000 or so clones, around 88% being singletons. The sequenced sample was peripheral blood. The receptors stem from a woman aged 80 or older with active COVID-19. CDR3s include the opening cysteine and the closing phenylalanine or tryptophan. D genes are given only for firm matches. A row's size may be missing; if present it is once, few, many or a size class.

len | abundance | j_gene | v_gene | d_gene | CDR3nt | CDR3aa
15 | NA | TRBJ1-2 | TRBV6-2/TRBV6-3 | TRBD1 | TGTGCCAGCAGTTTTCTCCGGGACAGAAGGGATGGCTACACCTTC | CASSFLRDRRDGYTF
14 | NA | TRBJ2-7 | TRBV19 | NA | TGTGCCAGTAGTCAATCTTACAGGGTCTACGAGCAGTACTTC | CASSQSYRVYEQYF
14 | NA | TRBJ2-1 | TRBV6-6 | TRBD1 | TGTGCCAGCAGTTATGGACAGGGGGAGAATGAGCAGTTCTTC | CASSYGQGENEQFF
13 | NA | TRBJ1-1 | TRBV5-6 | NA | TGTGCCAGCAGCTTGGATAACACCCCTGAAGCTTTCTTT | CASSLDNTPEAFF
13 | once | TRBJ1-1 | TRBV12-3/TRBV12-4 | NA | TGTGCCAGCAGTTTGGGGGGAGGTACTGAAGCTTTCTTT | CASSLGGGTEAFF
14 | NA | TRBJ1-3 | TRBV5-5 | NA | TGTGCCAGCAGCTCGGGAAGCTCTGGAAACACCATATATTTT | CASSSGSSGNTIYF
11 | NA | TRBJ1-6 | TRBV3-1/TRBV3-2 | NA | TGTGCCAGCAGCCAAGATACACCCCTCCACTTT | CASSQDTPLHF
17 | few | TRBJ2-5 | TRBV19 | TRBD2 | TGTGCCAGTAGTCCCCGGGGTAGCGGGGGGGTCCTGGAGACCCAGTACTTC | CASSPRGSGGVLETQYF
11 | NA | TRBJ2-2 | TRBV9 | NA | TGTGCCAGCAACTCCGTGGGGGAGCTGTTTTTT | CASNSVGELFF
13 | NA | TRBJ2-3 | TRBV6-5 | TRBD2 | TGTGCCAGCAGTCCCGGGGGGGGACCGGGACTAGATTTT | CASSPGGGPGLDF
15 | NA | TRBJ2-1 | TRBV3-1/TRBV3-2 | TRBD2 | TGTGCCAGCAGCCCCTTGGCGGGGGGCTTTTATGAGCAGTTCTTC | CASSPLAGGFYEQFF
16 | NA | TRBJ1-2 | TRBV7-2 | NA | TGTGCCAGCAGCTTAGTGGGGGGAAGGAACTCCTATGGCTACACCTTC | CASSLVGGRNSYGYTF
14 | NA | TRBJ2-3 | TRBV30 | NA | TGTGCCTGGAGTGTAGTCGCGGGTTCAGATACGCAGTATTTT | CAWSVVAGSDTQYF
13 | NA | TRBJ1-1 | TRBV6-6 | NA | TGTGCCAGCAGAACACAGGGTTACACTGAAGCTTTCTTT | CASRTQGYTEAFF
14 | NA | TRBJ2-2 | TRBV9 | TRBD1 | TGTGCCAGCAGCGTCGCGACAGGGGCCGGGGAGCTGTTTTTT | CASSVATGAGELFF
17 | NA | TRBJ2-1 | TRBV21-1 | NA | TGTGCCAGCAGCAAAGTGGGACAGGCGGGTGCCTCCAATGAGCAGTTCTTC | CASSKVGQAGASNEQFF
16 | once | TRBJ2-7 | TRBV7-9 | NA | TGTGCCAGCAGCGCCGCGGGGACCAGTAGCTCCTACGAGCAGTACTTC | CASSAAGTSSSYEQYF
14 | NA | TRBJ1-2 | TRBV7-9 | TRBD1 | TGTGCCAGCAGCTTAGACAGGGGGGTCTATGGCTACACCTTC | CASSLDRGVYGYTF
12 | NA | TRBJ1-1 | TRBV14 | NA | TGTGCCACCTCTTGGGGGGACACTGAAGCTTTCTTT | CATSWGDTEAFF
15 | NA | TRBJ2-7 | TRBV2 | TRBD2 | TGTGCCAGCAGTGAATCTGGACTAGCCGCCTACGAGCAGTACTTC | CASSESGLAAYEQYF
14 | NA | TRBJ1-2 | TRBV20-1 | TRBD1 | TGCAGTGCTAGTGATTACGGACAGGATTATGGCTACACCTTC | CSASDYGQDYGYTF
12 | few | TRBJ2-7 | TRBV2 | TRBD1 | TGTGCCAGCAGTGAGGCAGGGGGAGAGCAGTACTTC | CASSEAGGEQYF
12 | NA | TRBJ1-4 | TRBV29-1 | NA | TGCAGCGTCAGGACAGACAATGAAAAACTGTTTTTT | CSVRTDNEKLFF
16 | NA | TRBJ2-1 | TRBV27 | NA | TGTGCCAGCAGTTTCCGAGGGCGCGGCTCCTACAATGAGCAGTTCTTC | CASSFRGRGSYNEQFF
15 | NA | TRBJ1-4 | TRBV15 | NA | TGTGCCACCAGCAGGGGGGGTGCAACTAATGAAAAACTGTTTTTT | CATSRGGATNEKLFF
14 | NA | TRBJ2-7 | TRBV7-2 | NA | TGTGCCAGCAGCCCACAGGGGGGGGTATACGAGCAGTACTTC | CASSPQGGVYEQYF
13 | NA | TRBJ1-1 | TRBV10-3 | TRBD1 | TGTGCCATCAGAGGACAGGGGCACACTGAAGCTTTCTTT | CAIRGQGHTEAFF
15 | NA | TRBJ2-3 | TRBV11-1 | NA | TGTGCCAGCAGCGAGGGGACGGGGAGGACAGATACGCAGTATTTT | CASSEGTGRTDTQYF
15 | NA | TRBJ2-1 | TRBV7-7 | TRBD2 | TGTGCTAGCAGCGCCGTTAGCGGGGCCCACAATGAGCAGTTCTTC | CASSAVSGAHNEQFF
11 | once | TRBJ2-1 | TRBV29-1 | NA | TGCAGCGTTCACAGCTACGGTGAGCAGTTCTTC | CSVHSYGEQFF
18 | NA | TRBJ1-1 | TRBV29-1 | NA | TGCAGCGTTGAAGATTGGAGGGACTCCTTAGGAGAAAACACTGAAGCTTTCTTT | CSVEDWRDSLGENTEAFF
15 | NA | TRBJ2-2 | TRBV7-6 | NA | TGTGCCAGCAGCTTCGGACAGAAGAACACCGGGGAGCTGTTTTTT | CASSFGQKNTGELFF
15 | NA | TRBJ2-2 | TRBV19 | NA | TGTGCCAGTATGCGACAGGTCGCGAACACCGGGGAGCTGTTTTTT | CASMRQVANTGELFF
16 | NA | TRBJ2-5 | TRBV5-4 | TRBD2 | TGTGCCAGCAGCAAAACTAGCGGGGGCCGGGGGGAGACCCAGTACTTC | CASSKTSGGRGETQYF
13 | NA | TRBJ1-1 | TRBV12-3/TRBV12-4 | NA | TGTGCCAGCAGTGACCGACAGAACACTGAAGCTTTCTTT | CASSDRQNTEAFF
15 | NA | TRBJ2-7 | TRBV19 | TRBD2 | TGTGCCAGTAATGACCCGGGAGGATCGTCCTACGAGCAGTACTTC | CASNDPGGSSYEQYF
13 | NA | TRBJ2-7 | TRBV28 | NA | TGTGCCAGCAGCCGAGGGTCTATCTACGAGCAGTACTTC | CASSRGSIYEQYF
13 | NA | TRBJ1-6 | TRBV6-5 | NA | TGTGCCAGCAGTTCGGTCTATAATTCACCCCTCCACTTT | CASSSVYNSPLHF
15 | NA | TRBJ2-5 | TRBV7-6 | TRBD2 | TGTGCCAGCAGCAGCAGTCCAGCGGGGGTAGAGACCCAGTACTTC | CASSSSPAGVETQYF
14 | NA | TRBJ1-2 | TRBV11-2 | NA | TGTGCCAGCAGCTTATTAGGTCAGGGTTATGGCTACACCTTC | CASSLLGQGYGYTF
14 | NA | TRBJ1-2 | TRBV27 | TRBD1 | TGTGCCAGCAGTCGAACAGGGGGCGGGGGTGGCTACACCTTC | CASSRTGGGGGYTF
13 | NA | TRBJ2-2 | TRBV5-4 | TRBD1 | TGTGCCAGCAGCTCGGGACAGACCGGGGAGCTGTTTTTT | CASSSGQTGELFF
13 | once | TRBJ2-3 | TRBV29-1 | TRBD2 | TGCAGCGCCGACCCGACTAGCGAAGATACGCAGTATTTT | CSADPTSEDTQYF
15 | NA | TRBJ2-1 | TRBV5-4 | NA | TGTGCCAGCAGCTTGGGCGGGGCAGAATACAATGAGCAGTTCTTC | CASSLGGAEYNEQFF
15 | NA | TRBJ1-5 | TRBV28 | TRBD1 | TGTGCCAGCAGTTTCCAGGGGGCCGGAGATCAGCCCCAGCATTTT | CASSFQGAGDQPQHF
17 | NA | TRBJ2-2 | TRBV7-3 | NA | TGTGCCAGCAGCTTAACATACGCGGGGCCGGGCACCGGGGAGCTGTTTTTT | CASSLTYAGPGTGELFF
15 | NA | TRBJ1-4 | TRBV7-8 | NA | TGTGCCAGCAGCTTAACGGGACGGGGGAATGAAAAACTGTTTTTT | CASSLTGRGNEKLFF
13 | NA | TRBJ1-5 | TRBV2 | NA | TGTGCCAGCAAGGAGGCCCTGGGGCAGCCCCAGCATTTT | CASKEALGQPQHF
14 | NA | TRBJ2-1 | TRBV6-5 | TRBD2 | TGTGCCAGCAGTTATGGGACTAACCTCAATGAGCAGTTCTTC | CASSYGTNLNEQFF
18 | few | TRBJ2-3 | TRBV4-2 | TRBD2 | TGTGCCAGCAGCCAAGATCAGCCTCGCGGGGGGGATATAGATACGCAGTATTTT | CASSQDQPRGGDIDTQYF
16 | NA | TRBJ2-1 | TRBV9 | NA | TGTGCCAGCAGCGAGGGGGGGACTTCCTACGAGAATGAGCAGTTCTTC | CASSEGGTSYENEQFF
14 | NA | TRBJ1-1 | TRBV7-2 | TRBD1 | TGTGCCAGCAGCGCAACAGGGGGAGACACTGAAGCTTTCTTT | CASSATGGDTEAFF